Included here is one T cell receptor beta chain sequence, with context. As yet, its antigen is unknown. Naive CD8 cells lacked CD45RO, underwent positive selection for CCR7 and left out terminally differentiated effector memory CD45RA+ cells. The table came from immunoSEQ multiplex PCR; TCRdb's copy has only in-frame clones and leaves some out. The table records about 1,900,000 clones, about 95% of them present only once. These data come from a study of shared clonotypes between healthy human individuals. CDR1 is MGHDK and CDR2 is SYGVNS in the germline V gene. The CDR3 covers 16 residues. The V and J ends lost 4 bases and 2 bases respectively, with 16 bases between them. Overall study findings and caveats: The four-donor shared clonotypes exceeded non-shared clonotypes in generation probability, with non-shared ones scoring lower.

Sequencing was done on a sample of naive CD8+ T cells sorted from blood. V is TRBV25-1 and J is TRBJ2-3; D uncertain. The clonotype was recovered from a man aged 18 to 29 in good health. The CDR3, as DNA: TGTGCCAGCAGTGGATCGGCCTGGGAAGCCACAGATACGCAGTATTTT. It codes for CASSGSAWEATDTQYF. The whole variable domain, remainder taken from reference TRBV25-1 and TRBJ2-3, is EADIYQTPRYLVIGTGKKITLECSQTMGHDKMYWYQQDPGMELHLIHYSYGVNSTEKGDLSSESTVSRIRTEHFPLTLESARPSHTSQYLCASSGSAWEATDTQYFGPGTRLTVL.